At least ten counts were recorded for the clone carrying this T cell receptor beta chain. The data are from a study of identical twins. The length of the CDR3 is 15 residues. Germline CDR1 is SGHRS and CDR2 is YFSETQ. The J segment lost 3 bases and the V segment lost 3 bases, leaving 7 bases of the junction unmatched. TCRdb independently ran MiXCR on the 5' RACE reads; one entry per CDR3 protein. Among a few hundred thousand distinct CDR3 sequences listed, roughly 9% were seen once. The specimen sequenced was naive T cells sorted from blood. The TCR originated in a woman aged 50 to 60 in good health. The chain joins TRBV5-1 to TRBJ2-7, with 9 bases identical to TRBD2. The DNA for the CDR3 is TGCGCCAGCAGCTACTTAGCTAGCGGGAACTACGAGCAGTACTTC. It specifies CASSYLASGNYEQYF.